The 9 T cell receptor beta chains below were found in one sample sequenced in a study of T cells in women clearing cervical HPV infection. Clones were sequenced by immunoSEQ multiplex PCR, and TCRdb holds only the in-frame ones, with some missing. Recorded for this sample: more than 20,000 clones. Sequencing used blood buffy coat. The receptors were gathered from a woman aged 18 to 75 with a cervical HPV16 infection that either progressed to CIN3+ or cleared (not recorded which).

Comments on this clone: The read ends 3 residues early relative to the CDR3; the germline J gene fills the gap. The rearrangement links TRBV5-4 to TRBJ2-5, with TRBD1 matching 7 bases. V lost 2 bases and J lost 5; bases outside the gene matches: 6. The CDR3 extends over 14 amino acids. Germline V CDR1 and CDR2: SGHNT, YYREEE (reference sequence). Incomplete CDR3 DNA: TGTGCCAGCAGCTTAGAGGGGGCTGGGGAGACC. It encodes CASSLEGAGET. The entire CDR3 reads CASSLEGAGETQYF. Full variable domain (missing parts from reference TRBV5-4 and TRBJ2-5): ETGVTQSPTHLIKTRGQQVTLRCSSQSGHNTVSWYQQALGQGPQFIFQYYREEENGRGNFPPRFSGLQFPNYSSELNVNALELDDSALYLCASSLEGAGETQYFGPGTRLLVL.

This clone ranks as medium-sized in terms of frequency. The CDR3 bases that were read are TGTGCCATCAGCCTACCGCACCAGACTAGCTACTACGAG. This gives the protein CAISLPHQTSYYE. The CDR3 in full is CAISLPHQTSYYEQYF. The genes are TRBV10-3 and TRBJ2-7; 7 bases are a match to TRBD2. The CDR3 extends 3 residues past the end of the read, so its final part is completed from the germline J gene. Germline trimming cut 6 bases from V and 3 bases from J; bases unmatched to any gene: 14. The germline CDR1 and CDR2 sequences are ENHRY and SYGVKD. This CDR3 is 16 amino acids long.

In regard to this clone: The read comes to an end 3 residues before the CDR3 does, leaving the germline J gene to fill in the end. The V gene is TRBV2, the J gene TRBJ2-5, with D perhaps TRBD1 (5 bases). This CDR3 contains 13 residues. CDR1 and CDR2 from the germline V gene are SNHLY and FYNNEI. V gave up 9 bases and J gave up 2 bases, with 13 bases separating them. The covered CDR3 bases are TGTGCCAGAACAGGCATAATACAAGAGACC. Residues: CARTGIIQET. The complete CDR3 reads CARTGIIQETQYF. The full variable domain, in which reference TRBV2 and TRBJ2-5 provide the parts outside the CDR3, is EPEVTQTPSHQVTQMGQEVILRCVPISNHLYFYWYRQILGQKVEFLVSFYNNEISEKSEIFDDQFSVERPDGSNFTLKIRSTKLEDSAMYFCARTGIIQETQYFGPGTRLLVL.

A word on this clone: The sequence runs out 3 residues before the end of the CDR3; the remainder is reconstructed from the germline J gene. This chain connects TRBV30 to TRBJ1-2; TRBD1 is a possible D gene (6 bases). Trimming removed 2 bases from V and 4 bases from J, with 17 bases in between. This CDR3 is built from 15 residues. Germline V gives CDR1 GTSNPN, CDR2 SVGIG (reference sequence). CDR3 region: CAWSTGIGQRYGYTF. The DNA read from the CDR3 is TGTGCCTGGAGTACGGGAATCGGACAGCGCTATGGC. Full variable domain (remainder filled in from reference TRBV30 and TRBJ1-2): SQTIHQWPATLVQPVGSPLSLECTVEGTSNPNLYWYRQAAGRGLQLLFYSVGIGQISSEVPQNLSASRPQDRQFILSSKKLLLSDSGFYLCAWSTGIGQRYGYTFGSGTRLTVV.

Note on this clone: Read data end 3 residues before the CDR3 end; the end is taken from the germline J gene. The chain combines TRBV5-6 with TRBJ1-4; 9 nucleotides match TRBD1. The CDR3 runs to 13 residues. J lost 10 bases, V lost 4 bases, and 5 bases had no gene match. Germline values: CDR1 SGHDT, CDR2 YYEEEE. CDR3 bases read: TGTGCCAGCAGCCGTGAGGACAGGGGAAAA. This sequence encodes CASSREDRGK. In full, the CDR3 reads CASSREDRGKLFF.

The chain's CDR3 is CASSGIAGPYNEQFF. CDR3 bases read: TGTGCCAGCAGCGGGATAGCGGGACCCTACAATGAG. The chain links TRBV11-2 to TRBJ2-1; 8 bases match TRBD2. The sequence runs out 3 residues before the end of the CDR3; the remainder is reconstructed from the germline J gene. The CDR3 sequence is 15 residues long. Per germline, CDR1 SGHAT and CDR2 FQNNGV. With 5 bases clipped from V and 2 bases from J, the junction kept 5 bases outside the gene matches.

A remark on this clone: The read ends 3 residues before the CDR3 terminus; that terminus is restored from the germline J gene. This chain links TRBV20-1 with TRBJ2-1; 9 nucleotides line up with TRBD1. The CDR3 length is 14 residues. Germline V gene data show CDR1 as DFQATT and CDR2 as SNEGSKA (reference sequence). Trimming cost V 4 bases and J 1 base; bases outside gene matches: 2. The CDR3 is CSATGTGSYNEQFF. CDR3 DNA, as far as it was read: TGCAGTGCTACCGGGACAGGGTCCTACAATGAG.

Notes on this clone: The read ends 3 residues before the CDR3 terminus; that terminus is restored from the germline J gene. This chain joins TRBV7-9 and TRBJ2-4, with 10 nucleotides matching TRBD2. Germline trimming cut 1 base from V and 6 bases from J; bases unmatched to any gene: 3. Germline CDR1 reads SEHNR; CDR2 reads FQNEAQ (reference sequence). The CDR3 has 15 amino acids. CDR3 protein: CASSLDSGGGNIQYF. The part of the CDR3 DNA that was read is TGTGCCAGCAGCTTAGACAGCGGGGGGGGAAACATT.

Remarks on this clone: The CDR3 goes on 3 residues after the read ends, and that part is filled in from the germline J gene. The chain joins TRBV29-1 to TRBJ1-6; possibly TRBD1 for D (6 bases). CDR3 length: 16 residues. The germline V gene has CDR1 SQVTM and CDR2 ANQGSEA. V lost 7 bases and J lost 5, with 21 bases in between. The DNA read from the CDR3 is TGCAGCGCAGGGGCTTTTCCATGGTGGGATAATTCACCC. Amino acid sequence: CSAGAFPWWDNSP. The full CDR3 is CSAGAFPWWDNSPLHF.